This TCR beta chain was recorded in a study of blood T cell repertoires in COVID-19. Whole-study context: There were acute and convalescent COVID-19 samples, and they came from the United States, Italy and Spain. The cDNA or gDNA used as material had been derived from T cells, B-cell-depleted T cells, or PBMCs.

V was pared by 4 bases and J by 5 bases, with 14 bases between. The CDR3 is 13 residues long. Germline loops: CDR1 SQVTM, CDR2 ANQGSEA. Authors' methods: Researchers report that nucleated cell counts were estimated from reference gene primer amplification. The method was immunoSEQ multiplex PCR; TCRdb's version includes in-frame clones alone and lacks a portion of them. That table is the source of V, J and clone size, and D and trimming were worked out from the DNA. The profile shows more than 90,000 clones, about four fifths of them singletons. This clone was observed once. The rearrangement links TRBV29-1 to TRBJ1-2; no clear D gene. The sequenced sample consisted of peripheral blood. The receptor was derived from a woman of 80 years or more with acute or convalescent COVID-19. The CDR3 DNA reads TGCAGCGTTGGAATCGGGGAGAGTTATGGCTACACCTTC. It codes for CSVGIGESYGYTF.